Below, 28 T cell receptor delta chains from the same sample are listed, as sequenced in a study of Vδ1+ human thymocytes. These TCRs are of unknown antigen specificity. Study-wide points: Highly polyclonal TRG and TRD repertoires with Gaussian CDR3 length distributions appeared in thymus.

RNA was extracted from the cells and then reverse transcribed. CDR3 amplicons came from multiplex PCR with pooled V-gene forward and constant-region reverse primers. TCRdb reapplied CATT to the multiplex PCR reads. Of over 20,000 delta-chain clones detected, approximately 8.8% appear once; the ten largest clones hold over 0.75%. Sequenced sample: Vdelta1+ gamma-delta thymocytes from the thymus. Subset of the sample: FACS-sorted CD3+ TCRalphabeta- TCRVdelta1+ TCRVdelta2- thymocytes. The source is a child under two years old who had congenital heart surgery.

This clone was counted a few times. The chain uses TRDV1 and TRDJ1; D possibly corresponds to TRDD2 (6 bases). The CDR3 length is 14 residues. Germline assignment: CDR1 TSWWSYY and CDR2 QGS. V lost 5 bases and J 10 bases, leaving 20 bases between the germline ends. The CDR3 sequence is CALGLDLLQSGLIF. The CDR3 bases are TGTGCTCTTGGGCTAGACCTCCTACAATCAGGACTCATCTTT.

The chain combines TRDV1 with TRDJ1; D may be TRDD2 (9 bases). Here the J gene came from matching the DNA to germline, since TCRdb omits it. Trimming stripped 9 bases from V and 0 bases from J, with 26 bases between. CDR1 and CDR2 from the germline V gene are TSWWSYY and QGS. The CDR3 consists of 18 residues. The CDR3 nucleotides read TGTGCTCTCGGGTCAATCCTTCCTACTGGGGGTTACACCGATAAACTCATCTTT. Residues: CALGSILPTGGYTDKLIF.

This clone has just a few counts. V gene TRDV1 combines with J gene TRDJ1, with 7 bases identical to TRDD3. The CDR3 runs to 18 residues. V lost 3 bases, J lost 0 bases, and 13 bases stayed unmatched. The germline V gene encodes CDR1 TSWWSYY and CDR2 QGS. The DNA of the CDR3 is TGTGCTCTTGGGGACAGTACTGGGGTCCTGGGTAACACCGATAAACTCATCTTT. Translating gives CALGDSTGVLGNTDKLIF.

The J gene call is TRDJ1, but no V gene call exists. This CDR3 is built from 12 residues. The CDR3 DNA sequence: TGTGCTCTTGAGACTTTCACCGATAAACTCATCTTT. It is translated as CALETFTDKLIF.

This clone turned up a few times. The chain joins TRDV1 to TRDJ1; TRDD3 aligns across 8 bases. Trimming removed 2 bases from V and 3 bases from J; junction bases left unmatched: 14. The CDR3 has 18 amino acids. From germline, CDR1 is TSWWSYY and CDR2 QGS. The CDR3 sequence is CALGERGPIVLGADKLIF. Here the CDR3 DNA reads TGTGCTCTTGGGGAAAGGGGTCCTATTGTACTGGGGGCCGATAAACTCATCTTT.

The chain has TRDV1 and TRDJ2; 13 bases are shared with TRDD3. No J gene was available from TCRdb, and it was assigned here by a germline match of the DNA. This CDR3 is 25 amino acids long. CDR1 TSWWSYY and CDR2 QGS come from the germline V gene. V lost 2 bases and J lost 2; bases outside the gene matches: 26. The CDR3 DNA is TGTGCTCTTGGGGAATCTGCCTTCCTACGTCCGGTACTGGGGGATACGCGTCGCTTGACAGCACAACTCTTCTTT. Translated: CALGESAFLRPVLGDTRRLTAQLFF.

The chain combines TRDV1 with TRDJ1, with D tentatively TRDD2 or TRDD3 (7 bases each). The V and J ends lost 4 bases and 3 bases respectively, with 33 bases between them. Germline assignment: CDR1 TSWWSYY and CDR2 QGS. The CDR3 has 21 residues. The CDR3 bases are TGTGCTCTTGGGGCCTCCTTCCTCCGGTACTGGGGACCCCGGGGTCCCGATAAACTCATCTTT. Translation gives CALGASFLRYWGPRGPDKLIF.

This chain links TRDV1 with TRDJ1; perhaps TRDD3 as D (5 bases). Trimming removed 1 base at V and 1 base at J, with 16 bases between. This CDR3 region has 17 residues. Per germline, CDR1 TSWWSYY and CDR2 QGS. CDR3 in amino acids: CALGERGGSRGTDKLIF. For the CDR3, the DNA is TGTGCTCTTGGGGAACGGGGAGGATCGAGGGGCACCGATAAACTCATCTTT.

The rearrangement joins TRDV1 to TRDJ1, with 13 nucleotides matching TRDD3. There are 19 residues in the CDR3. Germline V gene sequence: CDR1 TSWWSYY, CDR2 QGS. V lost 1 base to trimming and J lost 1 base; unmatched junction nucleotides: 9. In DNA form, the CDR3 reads TGTGCTCTTGGGGAACGGCATCTACTGGGGGATACGTGCACCGATAAACTCATCTTT. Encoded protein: CALGERHLLGDTCTDKLIF.

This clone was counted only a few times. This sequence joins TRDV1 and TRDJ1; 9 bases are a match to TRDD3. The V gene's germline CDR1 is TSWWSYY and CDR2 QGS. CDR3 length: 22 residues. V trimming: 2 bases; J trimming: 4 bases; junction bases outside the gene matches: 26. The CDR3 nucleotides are TGTGCTCTTGGGGAAGGGCCCTACTTACCGAACGTACTGGGGGACCTTTTCGATAAACTCATCTTT. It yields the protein CALGEGPYLPNVLGDLFDKLIF.

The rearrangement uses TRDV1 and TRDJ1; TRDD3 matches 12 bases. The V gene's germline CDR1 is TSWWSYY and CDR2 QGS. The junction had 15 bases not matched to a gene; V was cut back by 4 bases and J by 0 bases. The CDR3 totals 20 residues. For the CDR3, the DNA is TGTGCTCTTGGGGGCACCCAGTCTACTGGGGGATACCCCTACACCGATAAACTCATCTTT. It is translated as CALGGTQSTGGYPYTDKLIF.

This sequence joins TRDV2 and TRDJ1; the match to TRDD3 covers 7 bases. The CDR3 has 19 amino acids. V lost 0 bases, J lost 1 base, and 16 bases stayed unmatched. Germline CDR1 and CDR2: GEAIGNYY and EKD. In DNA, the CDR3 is TGTGCCTGTGACACCGGGGTTATGTACTGGGGATGGGGCACCGATAAACTCATCTTT. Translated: CACDTGVMYWGWGTDKLIF.

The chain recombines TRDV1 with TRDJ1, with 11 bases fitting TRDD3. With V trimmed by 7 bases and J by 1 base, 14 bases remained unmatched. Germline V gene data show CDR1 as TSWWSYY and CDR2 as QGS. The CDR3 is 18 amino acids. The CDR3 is CALEPAGGYRGATDKLIF. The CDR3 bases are TGTGCTCTTGAGCCCGCTGGGGGATACAGAGGGGCCACCGATAAACTCATCTTT.

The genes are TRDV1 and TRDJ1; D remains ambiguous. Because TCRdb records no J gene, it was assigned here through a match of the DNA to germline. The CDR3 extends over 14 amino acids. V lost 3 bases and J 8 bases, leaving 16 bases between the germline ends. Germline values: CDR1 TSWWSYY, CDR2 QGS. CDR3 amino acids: CALGDGPYDGKLIF. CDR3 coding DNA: TGTGCTCTTGGGGACGGCCCGTACGATGGCAAACTCATCTTT.

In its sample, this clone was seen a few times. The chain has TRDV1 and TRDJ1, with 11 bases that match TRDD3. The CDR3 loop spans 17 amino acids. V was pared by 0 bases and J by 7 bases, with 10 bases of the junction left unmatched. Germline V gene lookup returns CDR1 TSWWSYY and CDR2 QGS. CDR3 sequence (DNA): TGTGCTCTTGGGGAACTCCACCCAATGGGGGATACGCCTAAACTCATCTTT. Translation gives CALGELHPMGDTPKLIF.

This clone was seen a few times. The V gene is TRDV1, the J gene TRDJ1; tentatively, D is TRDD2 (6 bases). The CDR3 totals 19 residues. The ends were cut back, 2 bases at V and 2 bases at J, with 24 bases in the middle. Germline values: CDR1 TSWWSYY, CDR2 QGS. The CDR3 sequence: CALGEGSYNLLEWTDKLIF. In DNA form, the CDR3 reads TGTGCTCTTGGGGAAGGGTCCTACAATCTACTGGAGTGGACCGATAAACTCATCTTT.

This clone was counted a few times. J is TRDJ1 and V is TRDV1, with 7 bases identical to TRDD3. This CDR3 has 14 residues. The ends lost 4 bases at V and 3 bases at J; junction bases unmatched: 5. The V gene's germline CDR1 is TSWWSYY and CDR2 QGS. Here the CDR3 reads CALGGIREADKLIF. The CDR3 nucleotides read TGTGCTCTTGGGGGGATACGCGAGGCCGATAAACTCATCTTT.

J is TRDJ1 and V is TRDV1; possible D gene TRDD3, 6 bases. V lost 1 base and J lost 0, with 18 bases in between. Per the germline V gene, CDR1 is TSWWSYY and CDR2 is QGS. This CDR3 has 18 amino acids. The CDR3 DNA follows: TGTGCTCTTGGGGAACGGGTAGACTGGCCTGGGGACACCGATAAACTCATCTTT. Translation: CALGERVDWPGDTDKLIF.

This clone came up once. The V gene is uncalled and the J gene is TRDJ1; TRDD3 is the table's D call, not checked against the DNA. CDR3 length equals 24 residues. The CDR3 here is CALGEPPHLLGDGGEVLYTDKLIF. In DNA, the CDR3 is TGTGCTCTTGGGGAACCTCCCCATCTACTGGGGGATGGGGGTGAGGTACTGTACACCGATAAACTCATCTTT.

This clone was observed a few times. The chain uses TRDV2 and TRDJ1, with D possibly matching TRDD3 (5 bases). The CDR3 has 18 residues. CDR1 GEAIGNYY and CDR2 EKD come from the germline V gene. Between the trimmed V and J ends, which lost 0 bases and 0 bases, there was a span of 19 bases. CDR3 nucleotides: TGTGCCTGTGACACCTTTTCGTACTGGCCCATTTACACCGATAAACTCATCTTT. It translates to CACDTFSYWPIYTDKLIF.

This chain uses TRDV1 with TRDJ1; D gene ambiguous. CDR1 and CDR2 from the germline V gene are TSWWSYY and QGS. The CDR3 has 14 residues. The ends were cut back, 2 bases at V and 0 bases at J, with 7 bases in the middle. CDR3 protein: CALGECPHTDKLIF. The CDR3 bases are TGTGCTCTTGGGGAATGCCCGCACACCGATAAACTCATCTTT.

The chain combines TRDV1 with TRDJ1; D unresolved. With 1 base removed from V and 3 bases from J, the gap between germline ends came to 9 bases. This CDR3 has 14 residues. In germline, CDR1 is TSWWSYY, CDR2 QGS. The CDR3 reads CALGERPCSDKLIF. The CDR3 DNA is TGTGCTCTTGGGGAACGGCCATGCTCCGATAAACTCATCTTT.

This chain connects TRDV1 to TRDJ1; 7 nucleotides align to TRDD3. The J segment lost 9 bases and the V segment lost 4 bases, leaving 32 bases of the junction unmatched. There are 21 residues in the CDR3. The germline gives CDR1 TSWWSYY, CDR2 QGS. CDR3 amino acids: CALGAYRQPLPVPYWGGELIF. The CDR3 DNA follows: TGTGCTCTTGGGGCCTATCGCCAACCCCTCCCCGTACCATACTGGGGTGGGGAACTCATCTTT.

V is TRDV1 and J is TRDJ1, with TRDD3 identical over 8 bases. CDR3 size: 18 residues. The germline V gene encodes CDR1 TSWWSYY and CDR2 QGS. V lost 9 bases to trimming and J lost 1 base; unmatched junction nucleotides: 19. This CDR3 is CALATPKGIRLITDKLIF. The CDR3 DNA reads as TGTGCTCTAGCCACTCCTAAAGGGATACGCCTCATCACCGATAAACTCATCTTT.

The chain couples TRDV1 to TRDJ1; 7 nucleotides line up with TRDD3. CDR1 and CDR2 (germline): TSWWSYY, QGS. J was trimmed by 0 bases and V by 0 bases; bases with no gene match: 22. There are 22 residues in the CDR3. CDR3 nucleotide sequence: TGTGCTCTTGGGGAACTCGGACTAAGTGGGTACTGGGGACATACCTACACCGATAAACTCATCTTT. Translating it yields CALGELGLSGYWGHTYTDKLIF.

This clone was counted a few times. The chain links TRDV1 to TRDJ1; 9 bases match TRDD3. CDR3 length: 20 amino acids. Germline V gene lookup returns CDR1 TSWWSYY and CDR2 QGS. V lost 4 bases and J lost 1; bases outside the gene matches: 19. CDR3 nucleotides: TGTGCTCTTGGGGCCGCCTGGGGCCTGGGGGATCCAATTCTCACCGATAAACTCATCTTT. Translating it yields CALGAAWGLGDPILTDKLIF.

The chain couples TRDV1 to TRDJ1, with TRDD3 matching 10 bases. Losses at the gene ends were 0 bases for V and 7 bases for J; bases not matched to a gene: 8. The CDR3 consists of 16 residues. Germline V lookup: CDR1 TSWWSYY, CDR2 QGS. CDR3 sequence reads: CALGELGTGGWRKLIF. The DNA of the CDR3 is TGTGCTCTTGGGGAACTAGGCACTGGGGGATGGCGTAAACTCATCTTT.

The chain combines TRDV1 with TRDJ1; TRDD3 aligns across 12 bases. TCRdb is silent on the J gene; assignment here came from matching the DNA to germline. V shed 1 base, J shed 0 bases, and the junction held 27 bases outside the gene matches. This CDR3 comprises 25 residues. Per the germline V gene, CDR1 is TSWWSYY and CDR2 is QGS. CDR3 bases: TGTGCTCTTGGGGAACGGAAGGTTCCTACGACCTTTACTGGGGGATACTCGCCCTACACCGATAAACTCATCTTT. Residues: CALGERKVPTTFTGGYSPYTDKLIF.